Below, 7 T cell receptor beta chains from the same sample are listed, as sequenced in a study of CD8+CD57+ T cells in acquired aplastic anemia. Selection for sequencing was limited to patients who had shown CD8+CD57+ cell expansion by flow cytometry. For CDR3 and TCR beta VDJ profiling, genomic DNA was the template used. Via MiXCR, TCRdb re-called the reads, giving one row per CDR3 protein. The sample has 200,000 to 250,000 distinct CDR3 sequences, almost 50% seen once; the top ten hold approximately 20%. Material for sequencing was sorted CD4+, CD8+, or CD8+CD57+ T cells (not recorded which) from PBMCs. All receptors come from a human donor with aplastic anemia.

Ten or more counts support this clonotype. The chain carries TRBV7-8 and TRBJ1-2, with D uncertain. Trimming stripped 0 bases from V and 5 bases from J, with 7 bases between. This CDR3 is 13 amino acids long. Germline assignment: CDR1 SGHVS and CDR2 FQNEAQ. In nucleotides, the CDR3 is TGTGCCAGCAGCTTAGCCAGTGAGTATGGCTACACCTTC. As protein: CASSLASEYGYTF.

This clonotype was recorded at least ten times. This chain joins TRBV3-1 and TRBJ2-6, with 8 positions matching TRBD1. This CDR3 is built from 15 residues. J was trimmed by 2 bases and V by 5 bases; bases with no gene match: 2. The germline gives CDR1 LGHDT, CDR2 YNNKEL (reference sequence). CDR3 DNA sequence: TGTGCCAGCAGCTTACAGGGGGCTGGGGCCAACGTCCTGACTTTC. Amino acid sequence: CASSLQGAGANVLTF.

Note on this clonotype: Lacking the conserved final phenylalanine or tryptophan, this CDR3 likely reflects a read error. The genes are TRBV15 and TRBJ1-6; tentatively, D is TRBD1 (5 bases). Germline CDR1 LNHNV, CDR2 YYDKDF (reference sequence). CDR3 length: 14 amino acids. Between the trimmed V and J ends, which lost 5 bases and 6 bases, there was a span of 11 bases. The DNA of the CDR3 is TGTGCCACCAGCTCCGAGGGGAGTAATTCACCCCTCCACCTT. It translates to CATSSEGSNSPLHL.

For the CDR3, the DNA is TGCAGTCCCCATCGGCACGGGGGGGACACAGATACGCAGTATTTT. Its translation is CSPHRHGGDTDTQYF. This chain connects TRBV20-1 to TRBJ2-3; 8 nucleotides align to TRBD2. Losses at the gene ends were 8 bases for V and 2 bases for J; bases not matched to a gene: 12. The CDR3 totals 15 residues. Germline CDR1 and CDR2: DFQATT and SNEGSKA (reference sequence).

This clonotype was recorded many times. The rearrangement joins TRBV6-1 to TRBJ2-3; the match to TRBD2 covers 12 bases. CDR1 is MNHNS, CDR2 SASEGT, per germline. J lost 10 bases, V lost 8 bases, and 16 bases had no gene match. The CDR3 has 16 amino acids. As DNA, the CDR3 is TGTGCCAGCGTCCGACCAGGACTAGCGGGGTTCAGGGCGCAGTATTTT. Translation: CASVRPGLAGFRAQYF.

V gene TRBV19 combines with J gene TRBJ1-5; maybe TRBD1 (5 bases). Trimming left V 6 bases short and J 3 bases short, with 18 bases between. Germline V gene sequence: CDR1 LNHDA, CDR2 SQIVND (reference sequence). The CDR3 is 16 amino acids. The CDR3 protein is CASRGQGGLANQPQHF. For the CDR3, the DNA is TGTGCCAGTAGGGGGCAGGGCGGACTGGCCAATCAGCCCCAGCATTTT.

This clonotype showed up many times. Because it lacks the conserved phenylalanine or tryptophan at the end, this CDR3 is likely a read error. The V and J genes are TRBV5-1 and TRBJ2-7, with D hard to call. Germline CDR1 reads SGHRS; CDR2 reads YFSETQ. V was cut by 4 bases and J by 0 bases, with 11 bases left in between. This CDR3 is 14 amino acids long. CDR3 sequence reads: CASSQDPSSYEQYI. CDR3 DNA sequence: TGCGCCAGCAGCCAGGACCCAAGCTCCTACGAGCAGTACATC.